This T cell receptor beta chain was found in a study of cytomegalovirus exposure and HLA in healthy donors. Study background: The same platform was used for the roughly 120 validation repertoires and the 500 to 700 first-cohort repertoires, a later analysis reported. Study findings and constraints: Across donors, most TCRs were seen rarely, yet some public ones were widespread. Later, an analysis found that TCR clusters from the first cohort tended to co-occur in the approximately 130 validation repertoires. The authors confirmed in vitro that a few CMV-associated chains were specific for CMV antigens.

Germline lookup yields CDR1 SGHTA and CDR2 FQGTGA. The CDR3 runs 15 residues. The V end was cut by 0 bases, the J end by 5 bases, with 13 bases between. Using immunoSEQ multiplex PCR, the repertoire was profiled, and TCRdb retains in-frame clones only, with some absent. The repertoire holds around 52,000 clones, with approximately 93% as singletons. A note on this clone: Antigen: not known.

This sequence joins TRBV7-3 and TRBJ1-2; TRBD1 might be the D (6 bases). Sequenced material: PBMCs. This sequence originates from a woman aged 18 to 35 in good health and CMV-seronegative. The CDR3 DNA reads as TGTGCCAGCAGCTTAACGGGGGCGACGGGATATGGCTACACCTTC. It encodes CASSLTGATGYGYTF.